The 3 T cell receptor beta chains reported below all come from one sample, sequenced in a study of T cell changes during pregnancy in multiple sclerosis. The method was immunoSEQ multiplex PCR; TCRdb's version includes in-frame clones alone and lacks a portion of them. In the table there are about 46,000 clones, 93% of which are singletons. The material was CD8+ T cells from peripheral blood mononuclear cells, obtained after pregnancy. The receptors were sampled from a female donor with multiple sclerosis, enrolled in a pregnancy study.

The genes are TRBV7-9 and TRBJ1-1; D may be TRBD1 (5 bases). Germline assignment: CDR1 SEHNR and CDR2 FQNEAQ (reference sequence). The CDR3 has 13 amino acids. V was trimmed by 5 bases and J by 3 bases, leaving 10 bases between them. CDR3 sequence reads: CASSPPGDTEAFF. The CDR3 bases are TGTGCCAGCAGCCCACCGGGGGACACTGAAGCTTTCTTT.

V usage is TRBV4-1 and J usage is TRBJ2-7; 10 bases align to TRBD1. This CDR3 is built from 17 residues. Germline V gene lookup returns CDR1 MGHRA and CDR2 YSYEKL. With 2 bases clipped from V and 1 base from J, the junction kept 8 bases outside the gene matches. The DNA of the CDR3 is TGCGCCAGCAGCCAACCCCTGCCGGGACAGGGGTCCTACGAGCAGTACTTC. It yields the protein CASSQPLPGQGSYEQYF.

The sample holds one count of this clone. The chain links TRBV15 to TRBJ2-1; 7 bases are a match to TRBD2. V lost 1 base and J lost 4; bases outside the gene matches: 7. This CDR3 region has 16 residues. Germline V CDR1 and CDR2: LNHNV, YYDKDF (reference sequence). DNA for the CDR3: TGTGCCACCAGCAGAGTAGGGCTAGCGGATTACAATGAGCAGTTCTTC. This gives the protein CATSRVGLADYNEQFF.